The 3 T cell receptor beta chains listed next were all sequenced from one sample in a study of cytomegalovirus exposure and HLA in healthy donors. Clones were read by immunoSEQ multiplex PCR, and TCRdb kept only the in-frame ones, dropping some. Among 250,000 or so clones, 87% were seen once, and the ten largest hold about 3%. The sequenced material came from PBMCs. Receptor source: a man younger than 35 in good health and CMV-seronegative.

This clone was observed a few times. The rearrangement uses TRBV9 and TRBJ1-2; possible D gene TRBD1, 6 bases. The CDR3 has 13 amino acids. V dropped 5 bases and J dropped 8 bases, with 16 bases sitting between them. Germline V lookup: CDR1 SGDLS, CDR2 YYNGEE. CDR3 in DNA: TGTGCCAGCAGGACAGGCAGATGGGGCGGCTACACCTTC. It codes for CASRTGRWGGYTF.

This clone came up a few times. The chain has TRBV6-5 and TRBJ2-7, with D possibly being TRBD1 (6 bases). Germline V gene sequence: CDR1 MNHEY, CDR2 SVGAGI. The CDR3 extends over 13 amino acids. With 6 bases removed from V and 5 bases from J, the gap between germline ends came to 14 bases. The chain's CDR3 is CASRKTGSDEQYF. The CDR3 DNA is TGTGCCAGCAGAAAGACAGGTTCAGACGAGCAGTACTTC.

V usage is TRBV7-2 and J usage is TRBJ1-1, with 7 bases fitting TRBD1. The CDR3 is made up of 15 amino acids. Germline CDR1 reads SGHTA; CDR2 reads FQGNSA. V was pared by 5 bases and J by 1 base, with 7 bases of the junction left unmatched. The CDR3 nucleotides read TGTGCCAGCAGCCCTTACAGGGGATCGAACACTGAAGCTTTCTTT. It is translated as CASSPYRGSNTEAFF.